This T cell receptor (beta chain) was documented in a study of blood T cells in healthy people across ages (dated by TCRdb to about 2015). Notes on the research overall: In model experiments, template switching captured roughly one uniquely barcoded TCR beta cDNA molecule for every two T cells. Age-related changes in TCR beta repertoire diversity were measured in the study by deep sequencing normalized with unique cDNA molecular identifiers. The donors were divided into four age groups: young (average around 16 years), middle-aged (about 41), aged (about 61) and long-lived (roughly 88). To avoid experimental bias, donors of different ages were distributed randomly across sequencing lanes. The study analyzed two additional independent replicas of 1 million unique cDNA reads from the same blood draw for two donors, one aged 18 to 30 and one aged 80 or older. The study at large found these results: Estimates of total diversity based on one million sequenced T cells were considered lower bounds and underestimates. Observed TCR beta diversity correlated strongly with the percentage of naive T cells measured by flow cytometry. As age increased, observed TCR beta diversity per million T cells dropped in a roughly linear way, and a significant reduction was already evident by age 40. The CMV infection status of donors was not known, potentially confounding age-related changes in expanded clonotypes. Bulk unsorted PBMC profiling prevented conclusive comparison of naive and antigen-experienced compartments. Compared with the aged group, more naive CD4+ T cells, fewer expanded clones and increased TCR diversity were shown by the long-lived group, suggesting age selection.

A remark on this clonotype: It lacks a known antigen. Base qualities were left out, and no much larger clone turns up one base away.

The approximately 40 donors, aged about 6 to 95 years, were systemically healthy Caucasian individuals from Russia. Around 9.8 milliliters of peripheral blood were collected from each donor into EDTA-treated Vacutainer tubes. PBMCs were isolated by Ficoll-Paque density-gradient centrifugation, with at least 7 million obtained per sample. Trizol reagent was used to extract total RNA from PBMCs, with at least 6 micrograms per sample. Naive CD45RAhigh/CD27high T cell percentages were measured by flow cytometry on a PBMC aliquot from every donor. From the cysteine through the phenylalanine, the CDR3 covers 18 amino acids. The CDR3 DNA has 54 bases and is translated from base 1. Looking up the germline V gene yields CDR1 SGHDN and CDR2 FVKESK. A distance of 15 bases separates the germline ends of V and J, which lose 0 bases and 0 bases respectively. Library construction relied on 5' RACE. For sequencing, an Illumina HiSeq 2500 was employed. A second PCR of about 6 to 11 cycles was run with a J-beta primer mix and a sample-barcoded 5' primer. A unique molecular identifier was introduced onto each TCR beta cDNA molecule by a template-switch 5' adaptor carrying 12 random nucleotides. Each sample yielded at least 2.5 million CDR3-containing paired-end reads. First-strand cDNA was synthesized from all RNA with the Mint cDNA synthesis kit, primed by a TRBC-specific oligonucleotide. After uracil-DNA glycosylase treatment, a first 18-cycle PCR used universal primers M1SS and BC2_uni_R on all cDNA. In the source study's methods: For normalization, 1 million high-quality reads, each with a distinct molecular identifier, were randomly selected from each sample. Reads with shared molecular identifiers were discarded instead of being binned into consensus sequences. MiTCR, set to a Q25 quality threshold and the strictest error-elimination algorithm, was used for CDR3 identification, clonotype clustering and error correction. A nonparametric unseen species model with Euler transformation was used to estimate a lower bound on total TCR beta diversity. The public reads were run again by TCRdb, first through fastp at Q25 and then through MiXCR, and only productive beta chains were kept. Identical CDR3 protein sequences are pooled into one entry, listed with their most common genes and DNA. These V and J calls are TCRdb output, not the study's own analysis. For this sample the table gives approximately 1.5 million distinct CDR3 sequences, of which around 40% were detected only once. More than 4% of the sample rests with the top ten.

Rearrangement joined TRBV14 to TRBJ1-5, with the D gene uncertain. The receptor was derived from a woman between 18 and 30 years old in good health. The specimen sequenced was blood. The DNA sequence is TGTGCCAGCAGCCAAGATACTTGGGTCCGGCATAGCAATCAGCCCCAGCATTTT. It is translated as CASSQDTWVRHSNQPQHF.